This TCR beta chain was captured by sequencing in a study of blood T cell repertoires in COVID-19 (dated by TCRdb to between 2020 and 2021). At the level of the whole study: Samples covering the acute and convalescent phases of COVID-19 were provided by collaborators in the United States, Italy and Spain. The prospective study material was composed of cDNA or gDNA derived from T cells, B-cell-depleted T cells, or PBMCs. Subjects who had been exposed to COVID-19, were actively infected with it, or had recovered from it provided the deeply sampled blood TCRbeta repertoires that made up the dataset. The repertoires were released in a freely available public database meant as a resource for research on the immune response to SARS-CoV-2. The samples were drawn from two sources: the first 160 participants of the ongoing ImmuneRACE study, and 1,254 subjects contributed by 6 global collaborators. Where available, HLA class I and class II types were taken from metadata supplied by the sample provider and were not determined by assay-based typing. Nearly every sample came with metadata listing a de-identified subject ID, COVID-19 status, age in years and sex.

Enrolling through a virtual design, the prospective study's participants ranged in age from roughly 18 to 100 years and lived across about two dozen United States geographic areas. In the prospective study, participants were assigned to cohorts based on the clinical history participants reported in a screening survey and a study questionnaire. In the prospective study, whole blood, serum and a nasopharyngeal or oropharyngeal swab were collected from each participant by mobile phlebotomists. Over a roughly two-month period, participants in the prospective study had the option of providing additional blood draws and questionnaires. Before DNA extraction, blood samples from the prospective study were shipped at room temperature or frozen. Comments on this clone: The antigen this receptor binds is unknown. Base quality data are lacking; no much larger clone is found one base away.

Overall study outcomes, separate from this receptor: The amount of clinical and demographic metadata varied by source and participant and was provided uncurated.

The immunoSEQ Assay, a bias-controlled multiplex PCR, was used to amplify TCRbeta CDR3 regions from genomic DNA. The paper's processing steps were these. Within the assay, amplification of reference gene primers was used to estimate how many nucleated cells each sample contained. To quantify the absolute abundance of each unique TCRbeta CDR3 rearrangement, sequence reads were collapsed and filtered. For each sample, productive Simpson clonality was calculated by taking the square root of Simpson's diversity index across productive rearrangements. TCRdb carries this immuneACCESS record with in-frame sequences only. Its versions omit some clonotypes, under half of them owing to an unresolved V gene in the studies checked, with the rest unexplained. For V, J and clone size, that table is used; D and trimming come from the DNA. This sample comprises 300,000 to 500,000 clones, over 75% of them detected only once. Over 0.9% of the sample is held by the ten biggest clonotypes.

The sample comprised PBMCs or T cells enriched from blood (not recorded which). The sequence derives from a woman under 40 with acute COVID-19.

The base sequence is TGTGCCAGCAGCTTCTTTAGCGGGGCTTCGATGAACACTGAAGCTTTCTTT. This sequence encodes CASSFFSGASMNTEAFF. In this chain, TRBV5-6 is recombined with TRBJ1-1, and the D gene may be TRBD1, 5 bases matching. The germline ends are 17 bases apart after V is trimmed by 2 bases and J by 0 bases. From the cysteine up to the phenylalanine, the CDR3 has a length of 17 residues. Left in the record is the CDR3 DNA by itself, 51 bases read in frame from the first base. Looking up the germline V gene yields CDR1 SGHDT and CDR2 YYEEEE.